This TCR beta chain stems from a study of CD8+CD57+ T cells in acquired aplastic anemia. Study information: Recorded DNA amounts for sorted CD4+ and CD8+ cells had an average of approximately 3 ug.

Genomic DNA was employed as the template in profiling TCR beta VDJ and CDR3. TCRdb independently ran MiXCR on the reads; one entry per CDR3 protein. Seen here are 200,000 to 250,000 distinct CDR3 sequences, 40% to 50% observed once, and the top ten hold 7.8%. In patients chosen for sequencing, flow cytometry had shown CD8+CD57+ cell expansion. Each patient carried a diagnosis of severe acquired aplastic anemia. In this sample, this clonotype turned up many times. This clonotype was sampled from a human donor with aplastic anemia. Sequencing used sorted CD4+, CD8+, or CD8+CD57+ T cells (not recorded which) from PBMCs.

DNA for the CDR3: TGTGCCAGCAGCGTAGTACGGAGAATTCAAGAGACCCAGTACTTC. It codes for CASSVVRRIQETQYF. The V call is TRBV9, the J call TRBJ2-5; D remains unclear. Germline CDR1 is SGDLS and CDR2 is YYNGEE. V was shortened by 0 bases and J by 2 bases, with 11 bases between the two germline ends. The CDR3 covers 15 residues.